Sequencing of this TCR beta chain was carried out in a study of cytomegalovirus exposure and HLA in healthy donors. Study-level results: DRB1 showed the most TCR associations and HLA-C the fewest in a later analysis, as rates varied by HLA locus. Reported performance of the classifier showed diagnosis of cytomegalovirus status with high specificity and sensitivity.

The study ran its PCR with 60 Vbeta and 13 Jbeta primers. Generated by immunoSEQ multiplex PCR, the TCRdb table keeps only in-frame clones and is missing some. Of 150,000 to 200,000 clones in the sample, roughly 70% are singletons; the top ten hold roughly 7.1%. Concerning this clone: Its antigen is unidentified.

Input material: PBMCs. The TCR comes from a man aged 35-49 years in good health and CMV-seropositive.

CDR3 protein: CASSLLNTGELFF. Written as DNA, the CDR3 is TGTGCCAGCAGCTTACTGAACACCGGGGAGCTGTTTTTT. The V call is TRBV11-2, the J call TRBJ2-2; unclear D gene. Germline V lookup: CDR1 SGHAT, CDR2 FQNNGV. V was pared by 2 bases and J by 1 base, with 2 bases between. The CDR3 is 13 residues long.